This TCR beta chain emerged from a study of blood T cell repertoires in COVID-19. The CDR3 extends over 13 amino acids. Trimming took 5 bases from V and 3 from J; bases not matched to a gene: 2. Germline loops: CDR1 MGHDK, CDR2 SYGVNS. Sequenced by immunoSEQ multiplex PCR; TCRdb stores in-frame clones only, minus some. The table includes about 200,000 clones, about 85% detected once. The origin of this receptor is a man aged 55 to 70 with COVID-19, enrolled during active disease. The sequenced sample was peripheral blood. This chain joins TRBV25-1 and TRBJ2-7, with TRBD1 matching 9 bases. Here the CDR3 reads CASSRTGDYEQYF. The CDR3 bases are TGTGCCAGCAGTAGGACAGGGGACTACGAGCAGTACTTC.